This TCR beta chain was retrieved from a study of control samples from healthy donors and cancer patients. This table comes from immunoSEQ multiplex PCR, and its TCRdb copy is limited to in-frame clones, with some not included. Of about 120,000 clones listed, 70% to 90% are singletons. V was shortened by 1 base and J by 3 bases, with 8 bases between the two germline ends. CDR1 is LGHNA, CDR2 YSLEER, per germline. This CDR3 has 14 residues. The chain is built from TRBV4-3 and TRBJ2-3; D call uncertain. Sequenced sample: blood. The receptor's source is a man aged 35 to 55 in good health. The CDR3 DNA reads TGCGCCAGCAGCCAAGGAGCTCCGACAGATACGCAGTATTTT. Protein product: CASSQGAPTDTQYF.